This T cell receptor beta chain is drawn from a study of cytomegalovirus exposure and HLA in healthy donors. Study-wide results and limits: Subsequent analysis revealed that first-cohort TCR clusters tended to co-occur in the 120 validation repertoires. Cytomegalovirus-associated status was assigned to roughly 160 TCR beta chains. Under in vitro conditions, three CMV-associated chains were confirmed as specific for CMV antigens. Across donors, most TCRs were seen rarely, yet some public ones were widespread.

The V gene's germline CDR1 is LNHDA and CDR2 SQIVND (reference sequence). Unmatched junction bases numbered 14, after V lost 4 bases and J lost 11 bases. The CDR3 loop spans 16 amino acids. Details on this clone: As yet, its antigen is unknown.

The data were produced by immunoSEQ multiplex PCR, yet TCRdb's version contains in-frame clones alone and is incomplete. The sample contains around 150,000 clones, about 90% of which appear only once. The sequenced sample was PBMCs. This TCR derives from a woman in her late teens or twenties in good health and CMV-seropositive. The chain recombines TRBV19 with TRBJ1-6; 7 bases map to TRBD1. The CDR3 region has the DNA TGTGCCAGTAGTAAACGGTCGGGACAGAGAGCTACACCCCTCCACTTT. Translation: CASSKRSGQRATPLHF.